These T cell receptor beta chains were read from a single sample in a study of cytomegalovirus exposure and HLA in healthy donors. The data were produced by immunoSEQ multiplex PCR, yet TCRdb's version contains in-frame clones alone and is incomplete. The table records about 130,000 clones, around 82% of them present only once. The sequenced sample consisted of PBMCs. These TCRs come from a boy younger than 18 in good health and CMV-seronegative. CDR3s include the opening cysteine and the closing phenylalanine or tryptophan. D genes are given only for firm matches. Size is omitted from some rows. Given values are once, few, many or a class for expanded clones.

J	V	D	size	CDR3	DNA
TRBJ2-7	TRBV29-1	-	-	CSVEAGNEQYF	TGCAGCGTTGAAGCAGGGAACGAGCAGTACTTC
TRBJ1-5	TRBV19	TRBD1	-	CASRLRGRMDLYSNQPQHF	TGTGCCAGTAGACTAAGGGGGCGGATGGACCTTTATAGCAATCAGCCCCAGCATTTT
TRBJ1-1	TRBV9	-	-	CASSVAVQGNTEAFF	TGTGCCAGCAGCGTAGCTGTACAGGGAAACACTGAAGCTTTCTTT
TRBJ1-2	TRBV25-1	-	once	CASGEAYGYTF	TGTGCCAGCGGCGAGGCGTATGGCTACACCTTC
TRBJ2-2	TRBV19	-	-	CASSRLDTGELFF	TGTGCCAGTAGCAGATTGGACACCGGGGAGCTGTTTTTT
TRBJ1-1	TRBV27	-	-	CASSFFDRTEAFF	TGTGCCAGCAGTTTCTTCGACAGAACTGAAGCTTTCTTT
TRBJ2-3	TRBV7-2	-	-	CASSYRQTDTQYF	TGTGCCAGCAGCTACAGACAGACCGATACGCAGTATTTT
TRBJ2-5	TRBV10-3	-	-	CAISKRAEDSLEPETQYF	TGTGCCATCTCGAAGCGTGCGGAAGACAGTTTAGAGCCGGAGACCCAGTACTTC
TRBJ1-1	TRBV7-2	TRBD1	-	CASSRDRRNTEAFF	TGTGCCAGCAGCCGGGACAGGCGCAACACTGAAGCTTTCTTT
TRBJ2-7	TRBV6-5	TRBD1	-	CASRPPGQNYEQYF	TGTGCCAGCAGGCCACCGGGACAGAACTACGAGCAGTACTTC
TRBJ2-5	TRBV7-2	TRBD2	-	CASTIGGAKETQYF	TGTGCCAGCACGATCGGGGGGGCCAAAGAGACCCAGTACTTC
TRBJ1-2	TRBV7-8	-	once	CASSPQARDNYGYTF	TGTGCCAGCAGCCCCCAGGCTCGGGATAACTATGGCTACACCTTC
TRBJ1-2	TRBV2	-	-	CASSEGGGSSYGYTF	TGTGCCAGCAGTGAGGGGGGTGGGTCGAGCTATGGCTACACCTTC
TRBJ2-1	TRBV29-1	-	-	CSVEGQASSYNEQFF	TGCAGCGTTGAAGGACAGGCGAGCTCCTACAATGAGCAGTTCTTC
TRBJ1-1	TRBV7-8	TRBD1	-	CASSPLDRATPEAFF	TGTGCCAGCAGCCCCCTTGACAGGGCAACTCCTGAAGCTTTCTTT
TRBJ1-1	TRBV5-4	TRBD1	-	CASSLGGTGGSTEAFF	TGTGCCAGCAGCTTGGGAGGGACAGGGGGGAGCACTGAAGCTTTCTTT
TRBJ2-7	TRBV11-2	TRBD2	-	CASSLGPGTSGYEQYF	TGTGCCAGCAGTTTAGGGCCCGGGACTAGCGGGTACGAGCAGTACTTC
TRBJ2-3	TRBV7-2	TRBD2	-	CASSLDRGGGTQYF	TGTGCCAGCAGCTTAGACCGGGGGGGCGGAACGCAGTATTTT
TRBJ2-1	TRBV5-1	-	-	CASSLGGSSYNEQFF	TGCGCCAGCAGCTTGGGAGGGAGCTCCTACAATGAGCAGTTCTTC
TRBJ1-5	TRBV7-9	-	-	CASSARRDQPQHF	TGTGCCAGCAGCGCTAGGAGGGATCAGCCCCAGCATTTT
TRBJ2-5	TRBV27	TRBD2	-	CASSRGLAGGRETQYF	TGTGCCAGCAGCCGGGGACTAGCGGGGGGGAGAGAGACCCAGTACTTC
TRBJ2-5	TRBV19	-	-	CASRNSGQETQYF	TGTGCCAGTAGGAACTCAGGGCAAGAGACCCAGTACTTC
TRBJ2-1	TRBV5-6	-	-	CASSLATSVTYNEQFF	TGTGCCAGCAGCTTAGCAACCTCGGTAACCTACAATGAGCAGTTCTTC
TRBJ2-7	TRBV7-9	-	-	CASSLADYSSYEQYF	TGTGCCAGCAGCTTAGCAGACTACAGCTCCTACGAGCAGTACTTC
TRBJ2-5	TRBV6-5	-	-	CASSYLPGRPGEQYF	TGTGCCAGCAGTTACCTACCCGGGAGACCGGGGGAGCAGTACTTC
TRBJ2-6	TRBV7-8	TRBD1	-	CASSQRWGQLFSGANVLTF	TGTGCCAGCAGCCAACGTTGGGGACAGCTTTTCTCTGGGGCCAACGTCCTGACTTTC
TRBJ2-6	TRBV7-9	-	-	CASSLGEPGANVLTF	TGTGCCAGCAGCTTAGGAGAACCCGGGGCCAACGTCCTGACTTTC
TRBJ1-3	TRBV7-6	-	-	CASSSLGTMGNTIYF	TGTGCCAGCAGCTCACTCGGGACTATGGGAAACACCATATATTTT
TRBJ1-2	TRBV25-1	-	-	CASSETENYGYTF	TGTGCCAGCAGTGAGACAGAAAACTATGGCTACACCTTC
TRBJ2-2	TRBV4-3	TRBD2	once	CASSQAGDDTGELFF	TGCGCCAGCAGCCAGGCGGGAGACGACACCGGGGAGCTGTTTTTT
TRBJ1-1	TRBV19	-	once	CASIGRVTEAFF	TGTGCCAGTATCGGGAGGGTCACTGAAGCTTTCTTT
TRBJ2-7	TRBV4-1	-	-	CASSQDSGGGYEQYF	TGCGCCAGCAGCCAAGATTCCGGAGGAGGCTACGAGCAGTACTTC